This TCR beta chain comes out of a study of shared clonotypes between healthy human individuals. Across the whole study: With ages of 18 to 49, the donors were a couple of women and a few men.

In the naive CD8 group, cells lacked CD45RO and were positively selected for CCR7, so terminally differentiated effector memory CD45RA+ cells were left out. Germline loops: CDR1 SGHVS, CDR2 FQNEAQ. With V trimmed by 4 bases and J by 6 bases, 10 bases remained unmatched. The CDR3 totals 15 residues. Splitting of each subset's genomic DNA was done evenly across several immunoSEQ plates. Clones were read by immunoSEQ multiplex PCR, and TCRdb kept only the in-frame ones, dropping some. The sample has about 2.1 million clones, 85% to 95% seen once; the top ten hold 1.5% to 2%. The rearrangement uses TRBV7-8 and TRBJ1-1, with 8 bases that match TRBD1. Sequenced: naive CD8+ T cells from PBMCs. The source is a young man in good health. Some clones in this sample may be carry-over from other donors' samples. This CDR3 is CASSSRTGRIAEAFF. In nucleotides, the CDR3 is TGTGCCAGCAGCTCCCGGACAGGGCGGATCGCTGAAGCTTTCTTT.